This T cell receptor beta chain was recorded in a study of blood T cell repertoires in COVID-19. Study-wide context: COVID-19 samples from acute and convalescent phases originated in the United States, Italy and Spain. Nucleic acid was either cDNA or gDNA, and it came from T cells, B-cell-depleted T cells, or PBMCs.

Germline-derived CDR1 and CDR2 are LNHDA and SQIVND (reference sequence). The CDR3 length is 15 residues. The ends were cut back, 3 bases at V and 0 bases at J, with 11 bases in the middle. Original processing notes: The assay estimated nucleated cells by amplifying reference gene primers. Measured with immunoSEQ multiplex PCR; TCRdb has only the in-frame clones, and not every one. That table furnishes V, J and clone size, whereas the DNA furnished D and trimming. The data contain about 75,000 clones, 88% of them singletons. J is TRBJ1-1 and V is TRBV19, with no clear D. This TCR came from a human donor in a cohort sampled during active COVID-19. The sequenced sample was peripheral blood. CDR3 sequence (DNA): TGTGCCAGTAGTATTAGAGGAGCTATGAACACTGAAGCTTTCTTT. Its translation: CASSIRGAMNTEAFF.